The 10 T cell receptor beta chains listed next were all sequenced from one sample in a study of cytomegalovirus exposure and HLA in healthy donors. Primers: 60 Vbeta forward and 13 Jbeta reverse. Using immunoSEQ multiplex PCR, the repertoire was profiled, and TCRdb retains in-frame clones only, with some absent. Of 200,000 to 250,000 clones listed, 80% to 85% are singletons. Sequenced input: PBMCs. The source of these receptors is a woman aged 40 to 50 in good health and CMV-seronegative.

The rearrangement joins TRBV5-1 to TRBJ1-1; D might be TRBD1 (5 bases). Deletions cut 6 bases from V and 4 bases from J, with 22 bases between. The CDR3 runs to 16 residues. Germline values: CDR1 SGHRS, CDR2 YFSETQ. As DNA, the CDR3 is TGCGCCAGCACCGACCAATTTCGGGGGAAGGGCACTGAAGCTTTCTTT. Amino acids: CASTDQFRGKGTEAFF.

J is TRBJ1-1 and V is TRBV5-1; no reliable D call. Germline loops: CDR1 SGHRS, CDR2 YFSETQ. V was shortened by 0 bases and J by 5 bases, with 11 bases between the two germline ends. The length of the CDR3 is 14 residues. The CDR3 sequence is CASSLDTVLTEAFF. In DNA form, the CDR3 reads TGCGCCAGCAGCTTGGATACGGTTTTGACTGAAGCTTTCTTT.

The V and J genes are TRBV30 and TRBJ2-7; the D gene is possibly TRBD1 (6 bases). The V gene lost 2 bases and the J gene lost 7 bases, with 15 bases spanning the gap. The CDR3 contains 13 residues. CDR1 is GTSNPN and CDR2 is SVGIG in the germline V gene (reference sequence). The CDR3 reads CAWSLWGLREQYF. CDR3 in DNA: TGTGCCTGGAGTTTATGGGGGCTTCGGGAGCAGTACTTC.

This chain links TRBV6-5 with TRBJ2-7, with D perhaps matching TRBD1 (5 bases). V was trimmed by 5 bases and J by 5 bases, leaving 13 bases between them. The germline gives CDR1 MNHEY, CDR2 SVGAGI. The CDR3 spans 13 residues. CDR3 sequence reads: CASSPTIGDEQYF. The CDR3 region has the DNA TGTGCCAGCAGTCCTACCATAGGGGACGAGCAGTACTTC.

The chain employs TRBV2 and TRBJ2-3; no clear D. Germline V gene lookup returns CDR1 SNHLY and CDR2 FYNNEI. Between the trimmed V and J ends, which lost 6 bases and 5 bases, there was a span of 15 bases. The length of the CDR3 is 14 residues. The CDR3, as DNA: TGTGCCAGCAGGGCCCTGGGCACGGTAGATACGCAGTATTTT. Its translation is CASRALGTVDTQYF.

This sequence joins TRBV2 and TRBJ2-7; the match to TRBD2 covers 7 bases. There are 15 residues in the CDR3. CDR1 and CDR2 from the germline V gene are SNHLY and FYNNEI. Germline trimming cut 6 bases from V and 2 bases from J; bases unmatched to any gene: 10. CDR3 region: CASREWAGATYEQYF. The CDR3 nucleotides read TGTGCCAGCAGGGAGTGGGCGGGAGCAACCTACGAGCAGTACTTC.

The rearrangement joins TRBV29-1 to TRBJ2-1, with 9 bases fitting TRBD2. Losses at the gene ends were 2 bases for V and 3 bases for J; bases not matched to a gene: 2. The CDR3 runs to 14 residues. CDR1 and CDR2 (germline): SQVTM, ANQGSEA. The DNA of the CDR3 is TGCAGCGTTGAACTAGCGGGATACTACAATGAGCAGTTCTTC. Translation gives CSVELAGYYNEQFF.

The chain carries TRBV14 and TRBJ2-7, with 7 positions matching TRBD1. Unmatched junction bases numbered 0, after V lost 4 bases and J lost 3 bases. The V gene's germline CDR1 is SGHDN and CDR2 FVKESK. CDR3 length: 12 residues. The CDR3: CASSRQGYEQYF. The DNA for the CDR3 is TGTGCCAGCAGCCGACAGGGCTACGAGCAGTACTTC.

The chain uses TRBV7-9 and TRBJ2-1, with D possibly being TRBD1 (6 bases). Germline values: CDR1 SEHNR, CDR2 FQNEAQ (reference sequence). This CDR3 is 14 amino acids long. The V gene lost 6 bases and the J gene lost 7 bases, with 16 bases spanning the gap. CDR3 bases: TGTGCCAGCAGAAAGCATGGGGGCTTGAATGAGCAGTTCTTC. Amino acids: CASRKHGGLNEQFF.

This clone was recorded only once. This sequence joins TRBV4-1 and TRBJ1-3; 8 nucleotides agree with TRBD1. Germline-derived CDR1 and CDR2 are MGHRA and YSYEKL. The CDR3 covers 18 residues. Unmatched junction bases numbered 12, after V lost 4 bases and J lost 1 base. The CDR3 nucleotides are TGCGCCAGCAGCCCCATACCCAGGGGGCGTATGTCTGGAAACACCATATATTTT. It yields the protein CASSPIPRGRMSGNTIYF.